The next 26 T cell receptor beta chains were all read from a single sample in a study of cytotoxic CD8 clonotypes in ibrutinib-treated CLL. The repertoire was sequenced with immunoSEQ multiplex PCR; TCRdb's copy has only in-frame clones and lacks some. In the table there are 30,000 to 40,000 clones, 71% of which are singletons. The sample in question was PBMCs, obtained at disease progression, from a patient treated with ibrutinib. These receptors came from a human donor with chronic lymphocytic leukemia.

This clone was observed a few times. CDR3 DNA: TGTGCCAGCAGTGCCCGGGCCCAGAGGAATTCACCCCTCCACTTT. Amino acids: CASSARAQRNSPLHF. The rearrangement joins TRBV25-1 to TRBJ1-6; D remains unclear. The CDR3 is made up of 15 amino acids. Trimming cost V 4 bases and J 7 bases, with 14 bases left between them. Germline CDR1 reads MGHDK; CDR2 reads SYGVNS.

The chain has TRBV27 and TRBJ1-2, with 9 positions matching TRBD1. The V gene's germline CDR1 is MNHEY and CDR2 SMNVEV (reference sequence). V lost 5 bases to trimming and J lost 8 bases; unmatched junction nucleotides: 6. The CDR3 extends over 13 amino acids. The CDR3 coding sequence is TGTGCCAGCAGTAAGGGACAGGGTGTGGGCTACACCTTC. This encodes CASSKGQGVGYTF.

This clone was observed once. The chain is built from TRBV9 and TRBJ2-3, with TRBD2 as a possible D gene (5 bases). Germline CDR1 is SGDLS and CDR2 is YYNGEE. Trimming pared 4 bases from V and 6 bases from J, leaving 9 bases between. CDR3 length equals 12 residues. The CDR3 DNA follows: TGTGCCAGCAGCTCCCGGGGTGATACGCAGTATTTT. Protein product: CASSSRGDTQYF.

This clone showed up just a few times. J is TRBJ2-5 and V is TRBV4-1, with 12 bases aligning to TRBD2. Trimming at V came to 1 base and at J to 2 bases, leaving 8 bases not matched to a gene. There are 18 residues in the CDR3. Germline V CDR1 and CDR2: MGHRA, YSYEKL. The CDR3, as DNA: TGCGCCAGCAGCCAAGTGGCTAGCGGGGGGGCCGGGCAAGAGACCCAGTACTTC. Translating gives CASSQVASGGAGQETQYF.

The V and J genes are TRBV6-5 and TRBJ1-5; D might be TRBD1 (5 bases). Germline-derived CDR1 and CDR2 are MNHEY and SVGAGI. This CDR3 is built from 14 residues. Trimming stripped 5 bases from V and 0 bases from J, with 8 bases between. CDR3 residues: CASSQTVSNQPQHF. In DNA, the CDR3 is TGTGCCAGCAGTCAGACAGTTAGCAATCAGCCCCAGCATTTT.

CDR3 residues: CASSYPDHQETQYF. The DNA for the CDR3 is TGTGCCAGCAGTTACCCGGACCACCAAGAGACCCAGTACTTC. The genes are TRBV6-6 and TRBJ2-5; D gene unclear. Germline CDR1 MNHNY, CDR2 SVGAGI (reference sequence). The CDR3 contains 14 residues. V was shortened by 2 bases and J by 0 bases, with 7 bases between the two germline ends.

The rearrangement joins TRBV7-9 to TRBJ1-3; no clear D gene. This CDR3 comprises 14 residues. Germline V lookup: CDR1 SEHNR, CDR2 FQNEAQ (reference sequence). Trimming took off 5 bases at V and 0 bases at J, with 8 bases between the two ends. This chain's CDR3 is CASSGYGSGNTIYF. The CDR3 region has the DNA TGTGCCAGCAGCGGGTATGGCTCTGGAAACACCATATATTTT.

In this sample, this clone turned up a few times. The rearrangement links TRBV7-6 to TRBJ2-6; D is uncertain. Trimming shortened V by 8 bases and J by 1 base, and 3 bases separated the two germline ends. The germline CDR1 and CDR2 sequences are SGHVS and FNYEAQ. The CDR3 has 12 residues. CDR3 nucleotide sequence: TGTGCCAGCGTATCTGGGGCCAACGTCCTGACTTTC. It specifies CASVSGANVLTF.

This sequence joins TRBV2 and TRBJ2-5, with 8 nucleotides matching TRBD1. Germline CDR1 and CDR2: SNHLY and FYNNEI. V was clipped by 7 bases and J by 4 bases; unmatched bases: 17. The CDR3 consists of 17 residues. The CDR3 loop reads CASTVRLQGAALETQYF. The CDR3 DNA sequence: TGTGCCAGCACCGTCCGGTTGCAGGGGGCTGCTTTAGAGACCCAGTACTTC.

This clone was observed at least ten times. The chain links TRBV4-1 to TRBJ2-5; 11 nucleotides agree with TRBD1. Germline CDR1 MGHRA, CDR2 YSYEKL. V shed 3 bases and J 5 bases; nucleotides not matched to a gene: 8. The CDR3 is 16 residues long. CDR3: CASSHPGQGVRETQYF. In DNA, the CDR3 is TGCGCCAGCAGCCACCCGGGACAGGGGGTTCGGGAGACCCAGTACTTC.

This rearrangement joins TRBV2 to TRBJ2-7; no clear D gene. Trimming left V 4 bases short and J 12 bases short, with 16 bases between. The CDR3 extends over 12 amino acids. Germline-derived CDR1 and CDR2 are SNHLY and FYNNEI. In DNA form, the CDR3 reads TGTGCCAGCAGTGTGGCTAAACCCTCCTTGTACTTC. Its protein is CASSVAKPSLYF.

This clone was observed once. This chain uses TRBV27 with TRBJ2-1, with 11 bases matching TRBD1. Trimming at V came to 2 bases and at J to 10 bases, leaving 10 bases not matched to a gene. Germline CDR1 and CDR2: MNHEY and SMNVEV (reference sequence). CDR3 length equals 16 residues. The chain's CDR3 is CASSLVRGTGGGEQFF. The CDR3 DNA reads TGTGCCAGCAGTTTAGTCCGGGGGACAGGGGGTGGAGAGCAGTTCTTC.

The chain employs TRBV14 and TRBJ1-2, with D maybe TRBD1 (6 bases). V was cut by 1 base and J by 5 bases, with 11 bases left in between. CDR3 length equals 14 residues. Germline lookup yields CDR1 SGHDN and CDR2 FVKESK. CDR3 coding DNA: TGTGCCAGCAGCCAAGCCCACGGACAGTATGGCTACACCTTC. Protein product: CASSQAHGQYGYTF.

This clone was counted only a few times. J is TRBJ2-5 and V is TRBV19, with D possibly being TRBD1 or TRBD2 (5 bases each). CDR3 length: 15 residues. Trimming stripped 5 bases from V and 2 bases from J, with 15 bases between. CDR1 is LNHDA, CDR2 SQIVND, per germline (reference sequence). The CDR3 nucleotides are TGTGCCAGTAGTGTCTTCCGGGGCCGACAAGAGACCCAGTACTTC. It is translated as CASSVFRGRQETQYF.

This clone occurred a few times. The genes are TRBV7-9 and TRBJ1-6; weak D call: TRBD1 (5 bases). This CDR3 region has 16 residues. With 5 bases removed from V and 10 bases from J, the gap between germline ends came to 21 bases. Germline assignment: CDR1 SEHNR and CDR2 FQNEAQ (reference sequence). DNA of the CDR3: TGTGCCAGCAGCCAAGAGGCAGGGCGACGAGGGTCACCCCTCCACTTT. Translated: CASSQEAGRRGSPLHF.

This clone appeared a few times. The chain recombines TRBV2 with TRBJ2-1; 7 positions match TRBD1. The J segment lost 3 bases and the V segment lost 7 bases, leaving 9 bases of the junction unmatched. Per germline, CDR1 SNHLY and CDR2 FYNNEI. This CDR3 region has 15 residues. This CDR3 is CASTLRDSLYNEQFF. The CDR3 DNA is TGTGCCAGCACCCTCCGGGACAGCCTCTACAATGAGCAGTTCTTC.

This chain's CDR3 is CASSESGGTTTDTQYF. In DNA form, the CDR3 reads TGCGCCAGCAGTGAGTCCGGGGGTACCACCACAGATACGCAGTATTTT. This rearrangement joins TRBV10-1 to TRBJ2-3; tentative D call: TRBD2 (6 bases). From germline, CDR1 is WNHNN and CDR2 SYGVQD (reference sequence). This CDR3 comprises 16 residues. V was trimmed by 0 bases and J by 2 bases, leaving 12 bases between them.

This chain joins TRBV5-1 and TRBJ1-1; D is possibly TRBD1 (6 bases). Germline values: CDR1 SGHRS, CDR2 YFSETQ. V was clipped by 3 bases and J by 4 bases, with 13 bases between them. This CDR3 contains 14 residues. CDR3 sequence reads: CASSSQGLGTEAFF. Written as DNA, the CDR3 is TGCGCCAGCAGCTCTCAGGGGCTGGGCACTGAAGCTTTCTTT. Looking up the rest from reference TRBV5-1 and TRBJ1-1 gives the full variable domain: KAGVTQTPRYLIKTRGQQVTLSCSPISGHRSVSWYQQTPGQGLQFLFEYFSETQRNKGNFPGRFSGRQFSNSRSEMNVSTLELGDSALYLCASSSQGLGTEAFFGQGTRLTVV.

This chain connects TRBV10-3 to TRBJ1-2, with D uncertain. The germline gives CDR1 ENHRY, CDR2 SYGVKD. CDR3 length: 15 amino acids. Trimming left V 0 bases short and J 0 bases short, with 8 bases between. CDR3 protein: CAISESSRSNYGYTF. CDR3 bases: TGTGCCATCAGTGAGTCGTCGCGTTCTAACTATGGCTACACCTTC.

The gene calls are TRBV11-2 and TRBJ1-1; D ambiguous. The V end was cut by 1 base, the J end by 3 bases, with 3 bases between. Germline lookup yields CDR1 SGHAT and CDR2 FQNNGV. There are 12 residues in the CDR3. CDR3 DNA: TGTGCCAGCAGCTTAGGTCACACTGAAGCTTTCTTT. This encodes CASSLGHTEAFF.

The chain employs TRBV6-5 and TRBJ1-1, with 7 bases fitting TRBD1. Trimming took 5 bases from V and 0 from J; bases not matched to a gene: 6. Germline CDR1 MNHEY, CDR2 SVGAGI. The CDR3 runs 15 residues. CDR3: CASSRDSSLNTEAFF. The CDR3 DNA follows: TGTGCCAGCAGTCGGGACAGCTCTTTGAACACTGAAGCTTTCTTT.

The chain couples TRBV11-2 to TRBJ2-7, with 12 bases fitting TRBD2. CDR1 and CDR2 from the germline V gene are SGHAT and FQNNGV. The J segment lost 3 bases and the V segment lost 5 bases, leaving 8 bases of the junction unmatched. CDR3 length equals 16 residues. CDR3 sequence: CASSLLAGGRIYEQYF. The CDR3 nucleotides read TGTGCCAGCAGCCTACTAGCGGGAGGCCGTATCTACGAGCAGTACTTC.

In DNA, the CDR3 is TGTGCCAGCAGCCGCATGGGGGGCACTGAAGCTTTCTTT. As protein: CASSRMGGTEAFF. The chain joins TRBV5-5 to TRBJ1-1; D perhaps matches TRBD1 (5 bases). Germline assignment: CDR1 SGHKS and CDR2 YYEKEE (reference sequence). V gave up 4 bases and J gave up 4 bases, with 11 bases separating them. The CDR3 contains 13 residues.

The table lists this clone with a few counts. The chain uses TRBV6-5 and TRBJ2-7, with D perhaps matching TRBD2 (6 bases). Germline-derived CDR1 and CDR2 are MNHEY and SVGAGI. Trimming left V 7 bases short and J 1 base short, with 11 bases between. The CDR3 covers 13 residues. The CDR3: CASTAGTSYEQYF. The CDR3 DNA sequence: TGTGCCAGCACGGCAGGGACTTCCTACGAGCAGTACTTC.

The chain has TRBV19 and TRBJ1-1, with 7 bases aligning to TRBD1. The V and J ends lost 5 bases and 0 bases, in that order; junction bases with no gene match: 6. The CDR3 loop spans 15 amino acids. Germline assignment: CDR1 LNHDA and CDR2 SQIVND (reference sequence). The CDR3 DNA follows: TGTGCCAGTAGTGGGCGGGACAGTATGAACACTGAAGCTTTCTTT. Its protein product is CASSGRDSMNTEAFF.

Only a few counts were recorded for this clone. The chain is built from TRBV9 and TRBJ2-3, with D possibly matching TRBD1 (5 bases). Germline V gives CDR1 SGDLS, CDR2 YYNGEE. V was trimmed by 0 bases and J by 3 bases, leaving 17 bases between them. CDR3 length: 17 amino acids. CDR3 residues: CASSVVVSGAGTDTQYF. As DNA, the CDR3 is TGTGCCAGCAGCGTAGTGGTTAGTGGGGCTGGGACAGATACGCAGTATTTT.